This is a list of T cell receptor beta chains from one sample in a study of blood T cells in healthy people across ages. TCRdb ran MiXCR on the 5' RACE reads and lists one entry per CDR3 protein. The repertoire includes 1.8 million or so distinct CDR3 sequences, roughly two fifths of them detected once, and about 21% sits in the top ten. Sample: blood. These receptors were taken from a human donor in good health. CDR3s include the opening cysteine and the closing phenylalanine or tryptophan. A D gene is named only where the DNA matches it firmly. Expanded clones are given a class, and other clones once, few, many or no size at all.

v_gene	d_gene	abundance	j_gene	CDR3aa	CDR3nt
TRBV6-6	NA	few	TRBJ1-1	CASSYSIRHTEAFF	TGTGCCAGCAGTTACTCGATTCGGCACACTGAAGCTTTCTTT
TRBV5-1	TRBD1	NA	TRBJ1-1	CASRHGQGLTEAFF	TGCGCCAGCAGGCATGGACAGGGATTAACTGAAGCTTTCTTT
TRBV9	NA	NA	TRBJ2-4	CASSADGRLVKNIQYF	TGTGCCAGCAGCGCCGACGGACGGCTAGTCAAAAACATTCAGTACTTC
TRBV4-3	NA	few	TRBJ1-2	CASSTNIDDSHYGYTF	TGCGCCAGCAGCACCAATATTGACGACAGTCATTATGGCTACACCTTC
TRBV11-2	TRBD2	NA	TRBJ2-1	CASSTIYGLAGLYNEQFF	TGTGCCAGCAGCACCATTTATGGACTAGCGGGGCTGTACAATGAGCAGTTCTTC
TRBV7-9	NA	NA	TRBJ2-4	CASSLKGVGNIQYF	TGTGCCAGCAGCTTAAAAGGGGTTGGGAACATTCAGTACTTC
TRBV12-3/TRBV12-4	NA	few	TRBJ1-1	CASSPGLMNTEAFF	TGTGCCAGCAGTCCGGGACTCATGAACACTGAAGCTTTCTTT
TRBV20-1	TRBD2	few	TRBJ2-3	CSARPPGSGGAPTQTTDTQYF	TGCAGTGCTAGACCGCCGGGGAGCGGGGGAGCCCCGACACAAACCACAGATACGCAGTATTTT
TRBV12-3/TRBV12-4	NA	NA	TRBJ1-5	CASSLDAAETGNQPQHF	TGTGCCAGCAGTTTAGATGCTGCCGAGACAGGCAATCAGCCCCAGCATTTT
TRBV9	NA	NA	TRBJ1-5	CASSVDGGPNQPQHF	TGTGCCAGCAGCGTAGATGGGGGCCCCAATCAGCCCCAGCATTTT
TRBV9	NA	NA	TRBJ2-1	CASAEREPYNEQFF	TGTGCCAGCGCCGAACGGGAGCCCTACAACGAGCAGTTCTTC
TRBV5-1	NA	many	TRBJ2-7	CASRGVDPYEQYF	TGCGCCAGCAGGGGGGTGGACCCCTACGAGCAGTACTTC
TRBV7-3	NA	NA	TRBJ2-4	CASSLYLPPIHRGGKNIQYF	TGTGCCAGCAGCTTATATCTCCCCCCAATCCACAGGGGAGGCAAAAACATTCAGTACTTC
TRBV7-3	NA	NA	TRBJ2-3	CASSLRAHRTDTQYF	TGTGCCAGCAGCTTAAGGGCGCATAGGACAGATACGCAGTATTTT
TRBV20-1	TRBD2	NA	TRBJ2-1	CSAQRAGGQYNEQFF	TGCAGTGCTCAAAGGGCGGGGGGACAATACAATGAGCAGTTCTTC
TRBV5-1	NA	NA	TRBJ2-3	CASSFRDPWDTQYF	TGCGCCAGCAGCTTCCGGGACCCGTGGGATACGCAGTATTTT